The 30 T cell receptor beta chains presented below share a single source sample, sequenced in a study of cytomegalovirus exposure and HLA in healthy donors (dated by TCRdb to about 2017). The library relied on the immunoSEQ multiplex PCR assay. The multiplex PCR relied on a mix of 60 forward primers for TCR Vbeta segments and 13 reverse primers for TCR Jbeta segments. Entries here come from immuneACCESS through TCRdb and include only in-frame sequences with V and J called. Some clones fail to appear in such tables; in the studies checked, an unresolved V gene covers under half of the shortfall, and the cause of the remainder is unknown. Here the sample has 200,000 to 250,000 clones; 77% occur a single time. Jointly, the top ten make up roughly 2.5% of the sample. Sequenced: PBMCs. These receptors were obtained from a woman in her fifties or sixties in good health and CMV-seropositive.

V is TRBV28 and J is TRBJ2-5; D perhaps matches TRBD1 (5 bases). V lost 0 bases, J lost 5 bases, and 10 bases lay in between. Germline loops: CDR1 MDHEN, CDR2 SYDVKM. CDR3 length: 14 amino acids. CDR3: CASSLWGKGETQYF. Written as DNA, the CDR3 is TGTGCCAGCAGTTTATGGGGGAAGGGGGAGACCCAGTACTTC.

Turning to this clone: An end of the junction differs from the germline gene, which may be a read error. V gene TRBV7-9 combines with J gene TRBJ2-1; TRBD2 might be the D (5 bases). Germline V CDR1 and CDR2: SEHNR, FQNEAQ (reference sequence). The CDR3 sequence is 15 residues long. CDR3 region: CSSSAAGLSYNEQFF. CDR3 nucleotide sequence: TGTTCCAGCAGCGCGGCGGGCCTTTCCTACAATGAGCAGTTCTTC. Full variable domain (outside the CDR3, taken from reference TRBV7-9 and TRBJ2-1): DTGVSQNPRHKITKRGQNVTFRCDPISEHNRLYWYRQTLGQGPEFLTYFQNEAQLEKSRLLSDRFSAERPKGSFSTLEIQRTEQGDSAMYLCSSSAAGLSYNEQFFGPGTRLTVL.

This clone was counted once. The V call is TRBV9, the J call TRBJ2-1, with a weak D call TRBD2 (5 bases). The CDR3 is made up of 15 amino acids. Trimming pared 0 bases from V and 2 bases from J, leaving 9 bases between. The germline V gene encodes CDR1 SGDLS and CDR2 YYNGEE. The CDR3 sequence: CASSVEAAAYNEQFF. The CDR3 region has the DNA TGTGCCAGCAGCGTAGAAGCGGCCGCCTACAATGAGCAGTTCTTC.

The chain carries TRBV30 and TRBJ1-4; D is possibly TRBD1 (5 bases). The CDR3 runs to 14 residues. Germline assignment: CDR1 GTSNPN and CDR2 SVGIG (reference sequence). Between the trimmed V and J ends, which lost 1 base and 7 bases, there was a span of 13 bases. CDR3 residues: CAWSAIGGGEKLFF. The CDR3 DNA reads TGTGCCTGGAGTGCCATTGGGGGAGGTGAAAAACTGTTTTTT.

As to this clone: Within the sample, other DNA sequences also encode this same CDR3. The chain combines TRBV7-2 with TRBJ2-5, with TRBD2 matching over 10 bases. This CDR3 is 14 amino acids long. With 3 bases clipped from V and 4 bases from J, the junction kept 2 bases outside the gene matches. CDR1 and CDR2 from the germline V gene are SGHTA and FQGNSA. The CDR3 DNA is TGTGCCAGCAGCTTCAGCGGGGGGGGAGAGACCCAGTACTTC. Its translation: CASSFSGGGETQYF.

This clone has a single count. CDR3 amino acids: CASSQETSRHEQYF. The CDR3 DNA reads TGTGCCAGCAGCCAAGAAACTAGTCGGCACGAGCAGTACTTC. This rearrangement joins TRBV4-2 to TRBJ2-7, with D maybe TRBD2 (5 bases). Trimming removed 0 bases at V and 5 bases at J, with 11 bases between. The germline V gene encodes CDR1 LGHNA and CDR2 YNFKEQ. The CDR3 has 14 residues.

The chain joins TRBV28 to TRBJ1-3; D is perhaps TRBD1 (6 bases). With 8 bases removed from V and 4 bases from J, the gap between germline ends came to 15 bases. Germline CDR1 reads MDHEN; CDR2 reads SYDVKM. CDR3 length: 14 amino acids. Here the CDR3 DNA reads TGTGCCAGCCTCGACAGGCGATCAGGAAACACCATATATTTT. Amino acid sequence: CASLDRRSGNTIYF.

The chain employs TRBV7-3 and TRBJ2-2; TRBD1 agrees at 8 bases. The junction had 6 bases not matched to a gene; V was cut back by 6 bases and J by 6 bases. This CDR3 spans 14 amino acids. Per the germline V gene, CDR1 is SGHTA and CDR2 is FQGTGA. Here the CDR3 reads CASRTGVGAGELFF. In DNA, the CDR3 is TGTGCCAGCAGGACAGGGGTCGGGGCCGGGGAGCTGTTTTTT. The complete variable domain, with remaining parts taken from reference TRBV7-3 and TRBJ2-2, reads GAGVSQTPSNKVTEKGKYVELRCDPISGHTALYWYRQSLGQGPEFLIYFQGTGAADDSGLPNDRFFAVRPEGSVSTLKIQRTERGDSAVYLCASRTGVGAGELFFGEGSRLTVL.

This rearrangement joins TRBV5-1 to TRBJ2-7; 7 bases map to TRBD1. CDR3 size: 14 residues. The junction had 4 bases not matched to a gene; V was cut back by 4 bases and J by 0 bases. Germline CDR1 is SGHRS and CDR2 is YFSETQ. The CDR3 loop is CASSPGTVSYEQYF. The CDR3 DNA sequence: TGCGCCAGCAGCCCAGGGACAGTCTCCTACGAGCAGTACTTC.

There are a few counts of this clone. The V and J genes are TRBV19 and TRBJ2-3, with TRBD1 as a possible D gene (6 bases). Per germline, CDR1 LNHDA and CDR2 SQIVND (reference sequence). This CDR3 comprises 13 residues. V was cut by 7 bases and J by 8 bases, with 16 bases left in between. The CDR3 spells CASIHRASGTQYF. The CDR3 DNA follows: TGTGCCAGTATTCACAGGGCCTCGGGTACGCAGTATTTT.

The chain couples TRBV19 to TRBJ1-4; 8 bases are shared with TRBD1. The CDR3 runs to 15 residues. The germline CDR1 and CDR2 sequences are LNHDA and SQIVND (reference sequence). Trimming cost V 5 bases and J 6 bases; bases outside gene matches: 8. The CDR3 is CASSVRGQVYEKLFF. The CDR3 nucleotides read TGTGCCAGTAGTGTGCGGGGACAGGTCTATGAAAAACTGTTTTTT.

This chain uses TRBV19 with TRBJ1-3; 8 bases map to TRBD1. Per the germline V gene, CDR1 is LNHDA and CDR2 is SQIVND (reference sequence). V shed 8 bases, J shed 3 bases, and the junction held 6 bases outside the gene matches. The length of the CDR3 is 14 residues. The DNA of the CDR3 is TGTGCCAGTGGACAGGGAGGTGGTGGAAACACCATATATTTT. Protein product: CASGQGGGGNTIYF.

The J gene is TRBJ1-5, the V gene TRBV27, with 9 bases identical to TRBD1. Germline trimming cut 6 bases from V and 7 bases from J; bases unmatched to any gene: 4. The germline gives CDR1 MNHEY, CDR2 SMNVEV (reference sequence). CDR3 size: 13 residues. The CDR3 loop reads CASRGQGRQPQHF. Here the CDR3 DNA reads TGTGCCAGCAGGGGACAGGGACGCCAGCCCCAGCATTTT.

The gene calls are TRBV28 and TRBJ1-1, with D possibly TRBD1 on 5 matching bases. Germline values: CDR1 MDHEN, CDR2 SYDVKM. V was trimmed by 5 bases and J by 1 base, leaving 8 bases between them. The CDR3 loop spans 13 amino acids. CDR3: CASSTGPNTEAFF. CDR3 coding DNA: TGTGCCAGCAGTACAGGACCGAACACTGAAGCTTTCTTT.

This chain connects TRBV25-1 to TRBJ1-3; 9 bases map to TRBD1. The ends lost 4 bases at V and 4 bases at J; junction bases unmatched: 5. The CDR3 is made up of 15 amino acids. Looked up from germline, CDR1 is MGHDK and CDR2 is SYGVNS. The DNA for the CDR3 is TGTGCCAGCAGTGCTACAGGGGGCGCGGGAAACACCATATATTTT. Protein: CASSATGGAGNTIYF.

Here the CDR3 DNA reads TGTGCCAGCAGCCCGCAGACTAGCGGGGGAGGTACGCAGTATTTT. Translation: CASSPQTSGGGTQYF. The chain joins TRBV7-2 to TRBJ2-3; TRBD2 agrees at 12 bases. Germline V gene lookup returns CDR1 SGHTA and CDR2 FQGNSA. The CDR3 consists of 15 residues. V was clipped by 5 bases and J by 8 bases; unmatched bases: 8.

For the CDR3, the DNA is TGTGCCAGCAGTCCCCGCTGGGAGCCAGATACGCAGTATTTT. Its translation: CASSPRWEPDTQYF. The chain combines TRBV6-5 with TRBJ2-3; a possible D gene is TRBD2 (5 bases). This CDR3 has 14 residues. Germline assignment: CDR1 MNHEY and CDR2 SVGAGI. V dropped 5 bases and J dropped 4 bases, with 13 bases sitting between them.

The chain has TRBV5-1 and TRBJ2-1; TRBD1 agrees at 9 bases. The V segment lost 4 bases and the J segment 5 bases; nucleotides outside the gene matches: 10. CDR3 size: 16 residues. In germline, CDR1 is SGHRS, CDR2 YFSETQ. This CDR3 reads CASSQSGTGIDNEQFF. The CDR3 coding sequence is TGCGCCAGCAGCCAGTCCGGGACAGGGATAGACAATGAGCAGTTCTTC.

The V gene is TRBV11-2, the J gene TRBJ2-7, with a possible D match to TRBD1 (6 bases). The CDR3 spans 16 residues. The V end was cut by 6 bases, the J end by 4 bases, with 22 bases between. The V gene's germline CDR1 is SGHAT and CDR2 FQNNGV. CDR3 bases: TGTGCCAGCAGTCCAATAGGGAGACAGGATGGATACGAGCAGTACTTC. Its protein is CASSPIGRQDGYEQYF.

V gene TRBV29-1 combines with J gene TRBJ2-1; 14 nucleotides match TRBD2. CDR1 and CDR2 from the germline V gene are SQVTM and ANQGSEA. The CDR3 covers 16 residues. V dropped 5 bases and J dropped 9; count of bases not matched to a gene: 12. The CDR3 DNA is TGCAGCGTTCTCGGGACTAGCGGGAGATTAATGGGTGAGCAGTTCTTC. This translates into CSVLGTSGRLMGEQFF.

The chain combines TRBV10-3 with TRBJ2-1; no clear D. The V end was cut by 5 bases, the J end by 3 bases, with 11 bases between. This CDR3 is built from 14 residues. The germline V gene encodes CDR1 ENHRY and CDR2 SYGVKD. The CDR3 here is CAISIQQFYNEQFF. The CDR3 bases are TGTGCCATCAGTATACAACAGTTCTACAATGAGCAGTTCTTC.

This clone was observed a few times. This rearrangement joins TRBV7-2 to TRBJ1-3; weak D call: TRBD1 (6 bases). From germline, CDR1 is SGHTA and CDR2 FQGNSA. The CDR3 consists of 14 residues. V lost 2 bases and J 1 base, leaving 6 bases between the germline ends. DNA of the CDR3: TGTGCCAGCAGCTTACAGGGGTCTGGAAACACCATATATTTT. Protein sequence: CASSLQGSGNTIYF.

The sample holds many counts of this clone. This chain connects TRBV15 to TRBJ1-2; the D is unclear. CDR3 size: 13 residues. CDR1 is LNHNV, CDR2 YYDKDF, per germline (reference sequence). Trimming removed 0 bases at V and 6 bases at J, with 8 bases between. CDR3 sequence (DNA): TGTGCCACCAGCAGAGAGGAGGGAGATGGCTACACCTTC. Translating gives CATSREEGDGYTF.

The table lists this clone with a count of one. The chain recombines TRBV7-2 with TRBJ1-2, with unresolved D. Trimming removed 0 bases at V and 0 bases at J, with 5 bases between. CDR1 SGHTA and CDR2 FQGNSA come from the germline V gene. The CDR3 is 14 residues long. CDR3 protein: CASSLAPANYGYTF. The CDR3 DNA reads TGTGCCAGCAGCTTAGCCCCAGCTAACTATGGCTACACCTTC.

The chain employs TRBV10-3 and TRBJ2-7, with TRBD2 matching over 8 bases. V gave up 4 bases and J gave up 3 bases; unmatched junction bases: 5. This CDR3 contains 14 residues. The germline CDR1 and CDR2 sequences are ENHRY and SYGVKD. CDR3 protein: CAISAPGLDYEQYF. The CDR3 DNA reads TGTGCCATCAGTGCACCGGGACTAGACTACGAGCAGTACTTC.

The chain recombines TRBV5-1 with TRBJ2-1, with 16 bases identical to TRBD2. The CDR3 consists of 16 residues. The germline V gene has CDR1 SGHRS and CDR2 YFSETQ. V was clipped by 4 bases and J by 6 bases; unmatched bases: 4. The CDR3 loop is CASSLGTSGGGNEQFF. The CDR3 region has the DNA TGCGCCAGCAGCCTTGGGACTAGCGGGGGGGGCAATGAGCAGTTCTTC. The complete variable domain, with remaining parts taken from reference TRBV5-1 and TRBJ2-1, reads KAGVTQTPRYLIKTRGQQVTLSCSPISGHRSVSWYQQTPGQGLQFLFEYFSETQRNKGNFPGRFSGRQFSNSRSEMNVSTLELGDSALYLCASSLGTSGGGNEQFFGPGTRLTVL.

This clone was observed a few times. The rearrangement uses TRBV5-1 and TRBJ1-5; D is unclear. This CDR3 has 15 amino acids. V was trimmed by 5 bases and J by 1 base, leaving 13 bases between them. The germline CDR1 and CDR2 sequences are SGHRS and YFSETQ. The CDR3 is CASRPTPLSNQPQHF. The CDR3 coding sequence is TGCGCCAGCAGACCAACACCGTTGAGCAATCAGCCCCAGCATTTT.

The chain uses TRBV18 and TRBJ2-1; TRBD2 matches 7 bases. The V gene's germline CDR1 is KGHSH and CDR2 LQKENI. The length of the CDR3 is 15 residues. Germline trimming cut 3 bases from V and 6 bases from J; bases unmatched to any gene: 8. CDR3 protein: CASSPGLAEINEQFF. CDR3 nucleotides: TGTGCCAGCTCACCTGGGCTAGCGGAGATCAATGAGCAGTTCTTC.

The J gene is TRBJ1-6, the V gene TRBV4-3; the D is unclear. V was shortened by 2 bases and J by 0 bases, with 14 bases between the two germline ends. CDR1 LGHNA and CDR2 YSLEER come from the germline V gene. The CDR3 has 18 residues. The CDR3 reads CASSQNRVLGSYNSPLHF. The CDR3 DNA reads TGCGCCAGCAGCCAAAACCGGGTCCTCGGCTCCTATAATTCACCCCTCCACTTT.

The chain carries TRBV27 and TRBJ1-1; D remains ambiguous. Germline CDR1 reads MNHEY; CDR2 reads SMNVEV (reference sequence). This CDR3 spans 15 amino acids. Trimming stripped 4 bases from V and 3 bases from J, with 15 bases between. Written as DNA, the CDR3 is TGTGCCAGCAGTTCCCGCGACACAACCGACACTGAAGCTTTCTTT. Its protein product is CASSSRDTTDTEAFF.